This T cell receptor beta chain comes out of a study of lymphopenia after photon versus proton radiotherapy. Findings and caveats of the study: In patients who died, overall survival fell as post-nadir TCR diversity dropped more.

Method: immunoSEQ multiplex PCR; TCRdb's copy keeps in-frame clones and lacks some. In the table there are 53,000 or so clones, 83% of which are singletons. With regard to this clone: As yet, its antigen is unknown.

V lost 5 bases and J lost 5; bases outside the gene matches: 4. Germline assignment: CDR1 SGHTA and CDR2 FQGNSA. CDR3 length: 15 amino acids. This clonotype originated in a man in his forties or fifties with gastric cancer. V and J are TRBV7-2 and TRBJ1-4; TRBD1 matches 11 bases. The specimen was peripheral blood, collected from a patient treated with photon-based radiotherapy. The CDR3 sequence: CASSAWDRGNEKLFF. CDR3 sequence (DNA): TGTGCCAGCAGCGCCTGGGACAGGGGGAATGAAAAACTGTTTTTT.